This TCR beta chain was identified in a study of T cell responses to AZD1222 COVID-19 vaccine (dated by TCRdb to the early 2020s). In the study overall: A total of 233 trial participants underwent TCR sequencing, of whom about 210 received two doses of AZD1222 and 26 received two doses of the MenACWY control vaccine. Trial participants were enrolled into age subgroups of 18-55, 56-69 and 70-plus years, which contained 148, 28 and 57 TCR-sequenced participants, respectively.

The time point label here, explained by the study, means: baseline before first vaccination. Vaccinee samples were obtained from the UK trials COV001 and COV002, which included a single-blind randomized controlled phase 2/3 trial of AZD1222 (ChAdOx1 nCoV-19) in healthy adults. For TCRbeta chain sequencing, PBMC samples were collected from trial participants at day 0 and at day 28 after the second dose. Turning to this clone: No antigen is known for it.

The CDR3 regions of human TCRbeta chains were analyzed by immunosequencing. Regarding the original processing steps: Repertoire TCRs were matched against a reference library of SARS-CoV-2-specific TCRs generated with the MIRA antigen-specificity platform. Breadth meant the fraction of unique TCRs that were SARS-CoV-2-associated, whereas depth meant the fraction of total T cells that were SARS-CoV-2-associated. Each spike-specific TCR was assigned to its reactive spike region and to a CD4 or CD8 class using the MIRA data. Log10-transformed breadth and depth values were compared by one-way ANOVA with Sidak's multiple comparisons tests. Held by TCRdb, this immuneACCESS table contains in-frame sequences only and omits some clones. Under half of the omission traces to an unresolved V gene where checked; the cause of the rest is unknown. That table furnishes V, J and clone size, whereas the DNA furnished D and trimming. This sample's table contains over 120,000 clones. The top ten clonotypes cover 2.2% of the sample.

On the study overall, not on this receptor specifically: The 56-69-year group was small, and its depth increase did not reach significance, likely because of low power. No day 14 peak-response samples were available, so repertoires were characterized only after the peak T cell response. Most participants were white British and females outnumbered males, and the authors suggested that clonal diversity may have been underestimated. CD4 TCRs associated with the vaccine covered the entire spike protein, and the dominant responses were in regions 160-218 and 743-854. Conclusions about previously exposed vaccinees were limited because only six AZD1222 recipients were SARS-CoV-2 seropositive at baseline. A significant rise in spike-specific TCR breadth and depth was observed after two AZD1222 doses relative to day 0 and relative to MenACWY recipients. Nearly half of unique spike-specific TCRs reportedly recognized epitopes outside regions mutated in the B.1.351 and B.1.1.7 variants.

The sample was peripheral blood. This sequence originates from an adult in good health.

DNA sequence: TGCGCCAGCAGCCAGCCTTTGATAGGCACTGAAGCTTTCTTT. Translated, this is CASSQPLIGTEAFF. The chain employs TRBV4-1 and TRBJ1-1; no D segment can be confidently identified. The CDR3 runs 14 residues from the cysteine to the phenylalanine. Solely the CDR3 DNA is kept, with 42 bases framed from the first base. V drops 3 bases and J drops 4 bases, leaving 12 bases in between. From a lookup of the germline V gene, CDR1 and CDR2 are MGHRA and YSYEKL.